Sequencing of this TCR beta chain was carried out in a study of CD8 T cells in ankylosing spondylitis. By quantitative 5'-RACE with molecular barcodes, the TCR beta libraries were made. TCRdb analysed the 5' RACE reads with MiXCR anew, one entry per CDR3 protein. The sample contains roughly 150,000 distinct CDR3 sequences, around 32% of which appear only once. About this clonotype itself: Its cognate antigen is unknown.

This CDR3 contains 14 residues. Per the germline V gene, CDR1 is SGHRS and CDR2 is YFSETQ. The V gene lost 4 bases and the J gene lost 0 bases, with 10 bases spanning the gap. Study-level points and caveats: Blood from ankylosing spondylitis patients appeared to carry a characteristic roughly eight-variant TCR beta motif. CD8+ cells made up the disease-linked clones, which were relatively rare in peripheral blood. Disease-associated clones were reportedly significantly overrepresented in matched ankylosing spondylitis synovial fluid.

The J gene is TRBJ1-1, the V gene TRBV5-1; D gene unclear. This TCR was sampled from a male donor with ankylosing spondylitis. The specimen was synovial fluid, either unsorted or a sorted T cell fraction (not recorded which). The CDR3, as DNA: TGCGCCAGCAGCCTCGCAGCGGTGAACACTGAAGCTTTCTTT. Protein sequence: CASSLAAVNTEAFF.